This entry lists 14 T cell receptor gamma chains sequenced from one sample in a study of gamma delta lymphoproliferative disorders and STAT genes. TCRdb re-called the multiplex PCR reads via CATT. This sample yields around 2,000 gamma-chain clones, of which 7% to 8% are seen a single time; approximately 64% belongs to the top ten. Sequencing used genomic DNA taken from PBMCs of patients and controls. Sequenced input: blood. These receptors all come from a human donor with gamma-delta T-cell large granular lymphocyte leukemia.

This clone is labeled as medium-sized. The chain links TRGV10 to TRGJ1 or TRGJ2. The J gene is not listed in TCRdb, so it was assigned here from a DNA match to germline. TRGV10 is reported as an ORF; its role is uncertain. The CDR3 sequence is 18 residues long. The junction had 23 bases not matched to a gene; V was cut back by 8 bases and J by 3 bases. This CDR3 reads CAAWDFSGGPRPYYKKLF. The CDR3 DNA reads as TGTGCTGCGTGGGATTTCTCGGGTGGTCCAAGGCCTTATTATAAGAAACTCTTT.

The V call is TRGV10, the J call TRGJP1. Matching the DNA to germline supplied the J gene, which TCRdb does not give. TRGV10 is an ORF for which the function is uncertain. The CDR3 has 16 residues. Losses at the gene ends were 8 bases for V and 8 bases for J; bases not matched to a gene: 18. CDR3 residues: CAAWGFRLEVGWFKIF. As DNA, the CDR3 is TGTGCTGCGTGGGGTTTTCGCCTAGAAGTGGGTTGGTTCAAGATATTT.

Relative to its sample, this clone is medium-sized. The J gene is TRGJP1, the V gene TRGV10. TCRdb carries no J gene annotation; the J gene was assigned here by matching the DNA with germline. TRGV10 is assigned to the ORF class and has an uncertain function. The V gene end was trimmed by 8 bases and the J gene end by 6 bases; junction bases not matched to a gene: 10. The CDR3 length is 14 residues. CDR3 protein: CAAWDYNPGWFKIF. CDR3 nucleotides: TGTGCTGCGTGGGATTATAACCCTGGTTGGTTCAAGATATTT.

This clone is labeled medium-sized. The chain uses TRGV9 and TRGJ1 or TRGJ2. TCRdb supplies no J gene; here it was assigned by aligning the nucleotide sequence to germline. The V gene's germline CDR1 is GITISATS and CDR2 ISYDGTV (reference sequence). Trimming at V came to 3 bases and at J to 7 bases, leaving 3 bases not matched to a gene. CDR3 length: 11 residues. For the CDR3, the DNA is TGTGCCTTGTGGGAGAGATATAAGAAACTCTTT. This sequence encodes CALWERYKKLF.

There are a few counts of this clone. Written as DNA, the CDR3 is TGTGCCTTGTGGGAGGTACTTTATTATAAGAAACTCTTT. Translation gives CALWEVLYYKKLF. This chain connects TRGV9 to TRGJ1 or TRGJ2. TCRdb records no J gene; here it was assigned by comparing the DNA to germline. Germline CDR1 reads GITISATS; CDR2 reads ISYDGTV (reference sequence). This CDR3 region has 13 residues. With 1 base clipped from V and 3 bases from J, the junction kept 3 bases outside the gene matches.

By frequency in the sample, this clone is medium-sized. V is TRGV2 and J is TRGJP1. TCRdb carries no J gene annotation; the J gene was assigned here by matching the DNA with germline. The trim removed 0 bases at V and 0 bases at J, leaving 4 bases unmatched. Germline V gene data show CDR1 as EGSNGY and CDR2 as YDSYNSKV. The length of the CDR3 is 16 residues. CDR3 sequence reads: CATWDGQYTTGWFKIF. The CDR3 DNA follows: TGTGCCACCTGGGACGGGCAGTATACCACTGGTTGGTTCAAGATATTT.

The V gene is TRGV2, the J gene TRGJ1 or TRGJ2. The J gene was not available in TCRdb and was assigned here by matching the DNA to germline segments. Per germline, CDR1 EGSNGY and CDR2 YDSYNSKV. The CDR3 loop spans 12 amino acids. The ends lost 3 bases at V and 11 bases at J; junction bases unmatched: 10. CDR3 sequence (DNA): TGTGCCACCTGGGACTCCCGCGAACAGAAACTCTTT. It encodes CATWDSREQKLF.

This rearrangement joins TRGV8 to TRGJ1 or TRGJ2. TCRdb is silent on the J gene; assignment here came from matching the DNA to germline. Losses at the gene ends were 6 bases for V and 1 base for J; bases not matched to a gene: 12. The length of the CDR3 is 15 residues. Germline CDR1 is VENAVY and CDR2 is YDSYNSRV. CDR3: CATWPGVRNYYKKLF. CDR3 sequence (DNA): TGTGCCACCTGGCCCGGGGTACGTAATTATTATAAGAAACTCTTT.

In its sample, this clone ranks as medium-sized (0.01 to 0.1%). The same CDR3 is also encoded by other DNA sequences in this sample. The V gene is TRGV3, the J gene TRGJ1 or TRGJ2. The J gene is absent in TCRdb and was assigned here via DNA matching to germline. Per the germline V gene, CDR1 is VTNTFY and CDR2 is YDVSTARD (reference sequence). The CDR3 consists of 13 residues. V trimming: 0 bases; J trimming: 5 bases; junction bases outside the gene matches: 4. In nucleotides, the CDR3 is TGTGCCACCTGGGACAGGCGGAATTATAAGAAACTCTTT. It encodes CATWDRRNYKKLF.

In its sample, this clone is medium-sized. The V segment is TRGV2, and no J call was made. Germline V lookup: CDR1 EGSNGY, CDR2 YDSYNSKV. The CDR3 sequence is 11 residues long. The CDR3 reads CATWDGTSKTF. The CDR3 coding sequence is TGTGCCACCTGGGACGGTACCTCAAAGACGTTT.

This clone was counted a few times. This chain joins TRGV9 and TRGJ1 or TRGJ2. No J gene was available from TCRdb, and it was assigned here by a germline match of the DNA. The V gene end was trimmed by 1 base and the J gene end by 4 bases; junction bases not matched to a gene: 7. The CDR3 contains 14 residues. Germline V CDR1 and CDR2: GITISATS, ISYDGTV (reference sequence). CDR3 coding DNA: TGTGCCTTGTGGGAGGTTGCAACATATTATAAGAAACTCTTT. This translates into CALWEVATYYKKLF.

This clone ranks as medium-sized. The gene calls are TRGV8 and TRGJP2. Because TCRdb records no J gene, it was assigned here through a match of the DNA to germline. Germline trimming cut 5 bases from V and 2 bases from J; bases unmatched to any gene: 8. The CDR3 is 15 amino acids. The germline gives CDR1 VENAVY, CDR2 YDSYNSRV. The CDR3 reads CATWAFGSSDWIKTF. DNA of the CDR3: TGTGCCACCTGGGCTTTTGGGAGTAGTGATTGGATCAAGACGTTT.

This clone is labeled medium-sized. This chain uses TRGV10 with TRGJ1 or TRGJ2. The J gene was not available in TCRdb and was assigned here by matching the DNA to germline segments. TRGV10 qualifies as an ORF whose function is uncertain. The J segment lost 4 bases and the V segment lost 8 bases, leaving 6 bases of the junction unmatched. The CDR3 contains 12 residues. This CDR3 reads CAAWDAYYKKLF. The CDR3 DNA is TGTGCTGCGTGGGATGCCTATTATAAGAAACTCTTT.

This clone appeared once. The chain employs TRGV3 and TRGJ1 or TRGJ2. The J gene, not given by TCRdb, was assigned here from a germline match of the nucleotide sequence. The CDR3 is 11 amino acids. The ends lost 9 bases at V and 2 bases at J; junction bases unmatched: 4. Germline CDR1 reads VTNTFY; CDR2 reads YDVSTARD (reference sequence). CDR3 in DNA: TGTGCCACCGACCATTATTATAAGAAACTCTTT. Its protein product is CATDHYYKKLF.